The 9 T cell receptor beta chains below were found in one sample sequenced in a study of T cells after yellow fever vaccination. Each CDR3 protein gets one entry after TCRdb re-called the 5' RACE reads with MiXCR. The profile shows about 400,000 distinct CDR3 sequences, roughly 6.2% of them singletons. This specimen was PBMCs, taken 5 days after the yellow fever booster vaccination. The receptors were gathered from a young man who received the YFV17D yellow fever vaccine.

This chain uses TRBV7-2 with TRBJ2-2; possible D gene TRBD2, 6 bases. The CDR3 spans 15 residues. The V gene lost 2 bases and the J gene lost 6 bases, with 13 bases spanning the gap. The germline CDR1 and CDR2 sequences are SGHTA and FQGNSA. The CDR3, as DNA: TGTGCCAGCAGCTTACTGGAGCGGGCTTCCGGGGAGCTGTTTTTT. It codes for CASSLLERASGELFF.

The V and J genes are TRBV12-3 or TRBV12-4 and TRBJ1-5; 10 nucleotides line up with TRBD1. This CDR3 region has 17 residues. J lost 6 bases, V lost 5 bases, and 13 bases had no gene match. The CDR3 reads CASSQSRQGATSQPQHF. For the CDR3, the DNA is TGTGCCAGCAGTCAGTCGCGACAGGGGGCGACGAGTCAGCCCCAGCATTTT.

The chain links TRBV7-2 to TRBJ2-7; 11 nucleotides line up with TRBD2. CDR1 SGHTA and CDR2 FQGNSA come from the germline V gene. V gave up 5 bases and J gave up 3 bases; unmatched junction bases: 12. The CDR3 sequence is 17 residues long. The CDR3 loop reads CASSPPPSGRRGYEQYF. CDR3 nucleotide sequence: TGTGCCAGCAGCCCCCCGCCTAGCGGGAGGAGGGGCTACGAGCAGTACTTC. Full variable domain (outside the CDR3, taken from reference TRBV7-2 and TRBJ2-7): GAGVSQSPSNKVTEKGKDVELRCDPISGHTALYWYRQSLGQGLEFLIYFQGNSAPDKSGLPSDRFSAERTGGSVSTLTIQRTQQEDSAVYLCASSPPPSGRRGYEQYFGPGTRLTVT.

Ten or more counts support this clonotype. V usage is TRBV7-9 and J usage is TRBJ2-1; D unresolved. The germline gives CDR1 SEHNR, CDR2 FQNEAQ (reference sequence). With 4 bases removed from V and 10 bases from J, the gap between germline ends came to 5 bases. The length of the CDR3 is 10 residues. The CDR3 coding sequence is TGTGCCAGCAGCTCCCACGAGCAGTTCTTC. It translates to CASSSHEQFF.

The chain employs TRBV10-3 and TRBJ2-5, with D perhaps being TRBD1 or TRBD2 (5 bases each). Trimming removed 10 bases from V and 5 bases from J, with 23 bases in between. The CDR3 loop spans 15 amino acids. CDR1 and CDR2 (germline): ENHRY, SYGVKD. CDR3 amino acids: CATRGGWRMEETQYF. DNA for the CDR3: TGTGCCACCCGGGGCGGTTGGAGAATGGAGGAGACCCAGTACTTC.

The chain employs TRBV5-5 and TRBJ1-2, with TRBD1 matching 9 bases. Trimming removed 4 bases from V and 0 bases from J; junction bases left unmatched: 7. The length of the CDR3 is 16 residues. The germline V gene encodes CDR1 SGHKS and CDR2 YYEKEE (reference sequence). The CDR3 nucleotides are TGTGCCAGCAGCCCACAGGGGGCACGTACTAACTATGGCTACACCTTC. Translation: CASSPQGARTNYGYTF.

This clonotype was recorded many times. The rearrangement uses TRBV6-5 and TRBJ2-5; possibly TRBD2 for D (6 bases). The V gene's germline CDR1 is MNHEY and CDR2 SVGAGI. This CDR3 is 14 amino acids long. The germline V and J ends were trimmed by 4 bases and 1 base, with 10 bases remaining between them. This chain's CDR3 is CASSSGLLQETQYF. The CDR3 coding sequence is TGTGCCAGCAGTTCGGGACTCCTCCAAGAGACCCAGTACTTC.

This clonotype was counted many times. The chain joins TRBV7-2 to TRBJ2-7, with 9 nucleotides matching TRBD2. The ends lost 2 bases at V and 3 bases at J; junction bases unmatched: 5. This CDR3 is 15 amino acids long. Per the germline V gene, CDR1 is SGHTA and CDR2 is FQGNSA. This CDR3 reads CASSLSLAGSYEQYF. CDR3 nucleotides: TGTGCCAGCAGCTTATCACTAGCGGGTAGCTACGAGCAGTACTTC.

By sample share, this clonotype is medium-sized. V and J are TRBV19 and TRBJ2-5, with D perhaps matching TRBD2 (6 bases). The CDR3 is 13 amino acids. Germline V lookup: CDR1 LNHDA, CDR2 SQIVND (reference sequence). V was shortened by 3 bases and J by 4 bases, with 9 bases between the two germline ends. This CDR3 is CASSMEGAETQYF. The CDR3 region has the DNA TGTGCCAGTAGTATGGAGGGAGCAGAGACCCAGTACTTC.